The source of this T cell receptor beta chain is a study of shared clonotypes between healthy human individuals. Across the study: Aged 18 to 49, the donors were two women and a few men. CD4 naive and memory got three plates each, CD8 naive two, CD8 memory one.

Assay: immunoSEQ multiplex PCR; the TCRdb copy retains only in-frame clones and omits some. The data contain some 1,100,000 clones, approximately 80% of them seen just once; the ten biggest clones take up 0.52%. V was clipped by 5 bases and J by 5 bases, with 12 bases between them. The CDR3 is made up of 13 amino acids. Germline CDR1 MDHEN, CDR2 SYDVKM. This clonotype originated in a man between 18 and 35 years old in good health. Some clones in this sample may be carry-over from other donors' samples. Sequencing input: memory CD4+ T cells from PBMCs. Described subset: CD45RA-negative fraction. The chain employs TRBV28 and TRBJ2-5; D not resolved. The DNA for the CDR3 is TGTGCCAGCAGTCCCGTGGGTTGGGAGACCCAGTACTTC. Its protein is CASSPVGWETQYF.